This is a list of T cell receptor beta chains from one sample in a study of human T cells and chemical hapten exposure. Via MiXCR, TCRdb re-called the RACE reads, giving one row per CDR3 protein. The sample records about 200,000 distinct CDR3 sequences, approximately 26% being singletons. The starting material was whole blood, obtained in connection with sensitization to the hapten diphenylcyclopropenone (DPC). The receptors derive from a middle-aged woman with alopecia areata. Some clones in this sample may be carry-over from other donors' samples. The CDR3 runs from the conserved cysteine through the conserved F or W. Fields, in order: CDR3 DNA, CDR3 protein, J gene, D gene, V gene, clone size. A D gene is named only where the DNA matches it firmly. Only some rows state a clone size, as once, few, many or a class for expanded clones.

CDR3 DNA: TGTGCCAGCAGCTCGTCCGGGACAACGTACGAGCAGTACTTC
CDR3 protein: CASSSSGTTYEQYF
J gene: TRBJ2-7
D gene: -
V gene: TRBV7-2
clone size: few

CDR3 DNA: TGTGCCAGCAGTTATGACAGCTCCTACAATGAGCAGTTCTTC
CDR3 protein: CASSYDSSYNEQFF
J gene: TRBJ2-1
D gene: -
V gene: TRBV6-2/TRBV6-3
clone size: many

CDR3 DNA: TGTGCCAGCGGGCCCAGGGATGGCACCGGGGAGCTGTTTTTT
CDR3 protein: CASGPRDGTGELFF
J gene: TRBJ2-2
D gene: -
V gene: TRBV11-3
clone size: -

CDR3 DNA: TGCGCCAGCAGCTTGGAAGCGGACACCGGGGAGCTGTTTTTT
CDR3 protein: CASSLEADTGELFF
J gene: TRBJ2-2
D gene: -
V gene: TRBV5-1
clone size: -

CDR3 DNA: TGCAGTGCTAGAGATTCACGGACAGGGGGGGTCTCTGGAAACACCATATATTTT
CDR3 protein: CSARDSRTGGVSGNTIYF
J gene: TRBJ1-3
D gene: TRBD1
V gene: TRBV20-1
clone size: few

CDR3 DNA: TGCAGTGCCCCACCACTAGCGGCCCCCTACGAGCAGTACTTC
CDR3 protein: CSAPPLAAPYEQYF
J gene: TRBJ2-7
D gene: TRBD2
V gene: TRBV20-1
clone size: few

CDR3 DNA: TGTGCCAGCAGTTTAACCCCGGGCGCGTATAATCGCGTCCTGACTTTC
CDR3 protein: CASSLTPGAYNRVLTF
J gene: TRBJ2-6
D gene: -
V gene: TRBV27
clone size: -

CDR3 DNA: TGCGCCAGCTCATCTGGTCAACCAGGGACAGATACGCAGTATTTT
CDR3 protein: CASSSGQPGTDTQYF
J gene: TRBJ2-3
D gene: -
V gene: TRBV5-1
clone size: few

CDR3 DNA: TGTGCCAGCAGCCTGGCCCAAGGTGGGGGGGCGGGAGAGACCCAGTACTTC
CDR3 protein: CASSLAQGGGAGETQYF
J gene: TRBJ2-5
D gene: -
V gene: TRBV28
clone size: -

CDR3 DNA: TGCAGTGCTAGGGGACATGACAATCAGCCCCAGCATTTT
CDR3 protein: CSARGHDNQPQHF
J gene: TRBJ1-5
D gene: -
V gene: TRBV20-1
clone size: many

CDR3 DNA: TGTGCCATCAGTGCCGTGGCAGACAATCAGCCCCAGCATTTT
CDR3 protein: CAISAVADNQPQHF
J gene: TRBJ1-5
D gene: -
V gene: TRBV10-3
clone size: -

CDR3 DNA: TGTGCCAGCATGCTGGACAGGGTGGGTGGCTACACCTTC
CDR3 protein: CASMLDRVGGYTF
J gene: TRBJ1-2
D gene: TRBD1
V gene: TRBV28
clone size: few

CDR3 DNA: TGTGCCTCATACCGAGGGGTCTATGGCTACACCTTC
CDR3 protein: CASYRGVYGYTF
J gene: TRBJ1-2
D gene: -
V gene: TRBV10-3
clone size: -

CDR3 DNA: TGCAGTGCTAGAGTTAACGGGGAGGGTAGGGGCACTGAAGCTTTCTTT
CDR3 protein: CSARVNGEGRGTEAFF
J gene: TRBJ1-1
D gene: -
V gene: TRBV20-1
clone size: few

CDR3 DNA: TGTGCCAGCGCCCGGCTCGGGCTGGATAACTATGGCTACACCTTC
CDR3 protein: CASARLGLDNYGYTF
J gene: TRBJ1-2
D gene: -
V gene: TRBV7-9
clone size: -

CDR3 DNA: TGCAGTGCTAGGCCACTAGCGGGGTTTGACGAGCAGTACTTC
CDR3 protein: CSARPLAGFDEQYF
J gene: TRBJ2-7
D gene: TRBD2
V gene: TRBV20-1
clone size: -

CDR3 DNA: TGTGCCAGCAGCCCACCCGGTCGGGGACCCTACGAGCAGTACTTC
CDR3 protein: CASSPPGRGPYEQYF
J gene: TRBJ2-7
D gene: -
V gene: TRBV3-1
clone size: -

CDR3 DNA: TGCAGCGTTGAAGAGAGGACAGGGTGGTATGGCTACACCTTC
CDR3 protein: CSVEERTGWYGYTF
J gene: TRBJ1-2
D gene: TRBD1
V gene: TRBV29-1
clone size: -

CDR3 DNA: TGTGCCAGCAGCTTAGTAGCGGGAGTCACAGATACGCAGTATTTT
CDR3 protein: CASSLVAGVTDTQYF
J gene: TRBJ2-3
D gene: TRBD2
V gene: TRBV7-2
clone size: many

CDR3 DNA: TGCAGTGCAGAGAGGGGCGATACGCAGTATTTT
CDR3 protein: CSAERGDTQYF
J gene: TRBJ2-3
D gene: -
V gene: TRBV20-1
clone size: many

CDR3 DNA: TGTGCCAGCAGCCCGCTTGCTGCGACAGGTCTCAGGGTCTACGAGCAGTACTTC
CDR3 protein: CASSPLAATGLRVYEQYF
J gene: TRBJ2-7
D gene: -
V gene: TRBV12-3/TRBV12-4
clone size: -

CDR3 DNA: TGCAGCGTTGAAGACGGGGGCCCAAGGGACATTCAGTACTTC
CDR3 protein: CSVEDGGPRDIQYF
J gene: TRBJ2-4
D gene: -
V gene: TRBV29-1
clone size: -

CDR3 DNA: TGTGCCAGCAGTCCACGGGGGTTTCTCGAGCAGTACTTC
CDR3 protein: CASSPRGFLEQYF
J gene: TRBJ2-7
D gene: -
V gene: TRBV27
clone size: -

CDR3 DNA: TGTGCCACCAGTGATATAGGGGGGGCTCAGCCCCAGCATTTT
CDR3 protein: CATSDIGGAQPQHF
J gene: TRBJ1-5
D gene: -
V gene: TRBV24-1
clone size: -

CDR3 DNA: TGTGCCAGCAGCTTTGGAGGGAGCCAAGAGACCCAGTACTTC
CDR3 protein: CASSFGGSQETQYF
J gene: TRBJ2-5
D gene: -
V gene: TRBV7-2
clone size: many

CDR3 DNA: TGTGCCAGCAGCCGAAGGGGACAGACCTATGGCTACACCTTC
CDR3 protein: CASSRRGQTYGYTF
J gene: TRBJ1-2
D gene: TRBD1
V gene: TRBV4-2
clone size: few

CDR3 DNA: TGTGCCAGCAGTTTCGGGGGAGACGGGGATACGCAGTATTTT
CDR3 protein: CASSFGGDGDTQYF
J gene: TRBJ2-3
D gene: -
V gene: TRBV12-3/TRBV12-4
clone size: -

CDR3 DNA: TGTGCCAGCAGCAAACCCGCGGGCTCTGGGGCCAACGTCCTGACTTTC
CDR3 protein: CASSKPAGSGANVLTF
J gene: TRBJ2-6
D gene: -
V gene: TRBV28
clone size: few

CDR3 DNA: TGCAGCGTTGAAGATCCGTCCTTTTACGAGCAGTACTTC
CDR3 protein: CSVEDPSFYEQYF
J gene: TRBJ2-7
D gene: -
V gene: TRBV29-1
clone size: -

CDR3 DNA: TGTGCCAGCAGATCCTCCGGACTAGCCCGGTACAATGAGCAGTTCTTC
CDR3 protein: CASRSSGLARYNEQFF
J gene: TRBJ2-1
D gene: TRBD2
V gene: TRBV6-5
clone size: -

CDR3 DNA: TGTGCCAGCAGCTCTAGCGGGGCGAACACCGGGGAGCTGTTTTTT
CDR3 protein: CASSSSGANTGELFF
J gene: TRBJ2-2
D gene: TRBD2
V gene: TRBV5-4
clone size: few

CDR3 DNA: TGTGCCAGCAGCTTAGAAAAGGGCCGCGGGCAGTACTTC
CDR3 protein: CASSLEKGRGQYF
J gene: TRBJ2-7
D gene: -
V gene: TRBV7-8
clone size: few

CDR3 DNA: TGCAGCGTGAATTCAGGAACCCGGGGCACTGAAGCTTTCTTT
CDR3 protein: CSVNSGTRGTEAFF
J gene: TRBJ1-1
D gene: -
V gene: TRBV29-1
clone size: -

CDR3 DNA: TGCAGTGCTAGGTGGCCAGCGGGAGGGCCAAATGAGCAGTTCTTC
CDR3 protein: CSARWPAGGPNEQFF
J gene: TRBJ2-1
D gene: TRBD2
V gene: TRBV20-1
clone size: -

CDR3 DNA: TGTGCCAGCAGGGGGCTGGCCAGGGACTATGGCTACACCTTC
CDR3 protein: CASRGLARDYGYTF
J gene: TRBJ1-2
D gene: -
V gene: TRBV28
clone size: -

CDR3 DNA: TGTGCCAGCAGCTTACGGACTAGCGGGACGATAAGCTATAATGAGCAGTTCTTC
CDR3 protein: CASSLRTSGTISYNEQFF
J gene: TRBJ2-1
D gene: TRBD2
V gene: TRBV7-9
clone size: -

CDR3 DNA: TGCAGTGCTACAGCACCGTACAGGGTAGAGACAGATACGCAGTATTTT
CDR3 protein: CSATAPYRVETDTQYF
J gene: TRBJ2-3
D gene: -
V gene: TRBV20-1
clone size: few

CDR3 DNA: TGCAGCGTTGGTTACAGCCTCAATCAGCCCCAGCATTTT
CDR3 protein: CSVGYSLNQPQHF
J gene: TRBJ1-5
D gene: -
V gene: TRBV29-1
clone size: few

CDR3 DNA: TGTGCCAGCAGTTTATGGCTAGCGGGAGAACGAGGGACCCAGTACTTC
CDR3 protein: CASSLWLAGERGTQYF
J gene: TRBJ2-5
D gene: TRBD2
V gene: TRBV27
clone size: once

CDR3 DNA: TGTGCCAGCAGCGTAGCTACCGGGAGAACCTACAATGAGCAGTTCTTC
CDR3 protein: CASSVATGRTYNEQFF
J gene: TRBJ2-1
D gene: -
V gene: TRBV9
clone size: -

CDR3 DNA: TGTGCCAGCACCCTAAACGGGGCCCCAGGGTACAATGAGCAGTTCTTC
CDR3 protein: CASTLNGAPGYNEQFF
J gene: TRBJ2-1
D gene: -
V gene: TRBV6-2/TRBV6-3
clone size: -

CDR3 DNA: TGCAGCGTTCAGAGCGGGGGTGGTGAAGCTTTCTTT
CDR3 protein: CSVQSGGGEAFF
J gene: TRBJ1-1
D gene: -
V gene: TRBV29-1
clone size: few

CDR3 DNA: TGTGCCAGCAGGACCTACACCGGGGAGCTGTTTTTT
CDR3 protein: CASRTYTGELFF
J gene: TRBJ2-2
D gene: -
V gene: TRBV2
clone size: many

CDR3 DNA: TGTGCCAGCAGTAAACTGACAGGGATCGCCCGCTACGAGCAGTACTTC
CDR3 protein: CASSKLTGIARYEQYF
J gene: TRBJ2-7
D gene: TRBD1
V gene: TRBV27
clone size: -

CDR3 DNA: TGCGCCAGCAGCCAGTACCCAGGGTCTGGGGCCAACGTCCTGACTTTC
CDR3 protein: CASSQYPGSGANVLTF
J gene: TRBJ2-6
D gene: -
V gene: TRBV4-1
clone size: -

CDR3 DNA: TGTGCCAGCAGCCAGGAGACAGGGGCCGGCTACACCTTC
CDR3 protein: CASSQETGAGYTF
J gene: TRBJ1-2
D gene: TRBD1
V gene: TRBV4-2
clone size: -

CDR3 DNA: TGCAGTGCAGGCGACGGGTATGGCTACACCTTC
CDR3 protein: CSAGDGYGYTF
J gene: TRBJ1-2
D gene: -
V gene: TRBV20-1
clone size: -